This TCR beta chain emerged from a study of PD-L1 blockade in urothelial cancer. V was cut by 3 bases and J by 1 base, with 3 bases left in between. The CDR3 is made up of 12 amino acids. Germline V gene data show CDR1 as SGHDN and CDR2 as FVKESK. The time point was: pretreatment peripheral blood. TCRdb keeps only in-frame clones here, not all; method: immunoSEQ multiplex PCR. This table holds approximately 47,000 clones, more than 75% found once. The chain couples TRBV14 to TRBJ1-1; no firm D call. This clonotype was sampled from a man between 45 and 60 years old with urothelial cancer. This sample comprised PBMCs, obtained around atezolizumab (anti-PD-L1) treatment. The CDR3 DNA is TGTGCCAGCAGCCACAAGAACACTGAAGCTTTCTTT. It codes for CASSHKNTEAFF.